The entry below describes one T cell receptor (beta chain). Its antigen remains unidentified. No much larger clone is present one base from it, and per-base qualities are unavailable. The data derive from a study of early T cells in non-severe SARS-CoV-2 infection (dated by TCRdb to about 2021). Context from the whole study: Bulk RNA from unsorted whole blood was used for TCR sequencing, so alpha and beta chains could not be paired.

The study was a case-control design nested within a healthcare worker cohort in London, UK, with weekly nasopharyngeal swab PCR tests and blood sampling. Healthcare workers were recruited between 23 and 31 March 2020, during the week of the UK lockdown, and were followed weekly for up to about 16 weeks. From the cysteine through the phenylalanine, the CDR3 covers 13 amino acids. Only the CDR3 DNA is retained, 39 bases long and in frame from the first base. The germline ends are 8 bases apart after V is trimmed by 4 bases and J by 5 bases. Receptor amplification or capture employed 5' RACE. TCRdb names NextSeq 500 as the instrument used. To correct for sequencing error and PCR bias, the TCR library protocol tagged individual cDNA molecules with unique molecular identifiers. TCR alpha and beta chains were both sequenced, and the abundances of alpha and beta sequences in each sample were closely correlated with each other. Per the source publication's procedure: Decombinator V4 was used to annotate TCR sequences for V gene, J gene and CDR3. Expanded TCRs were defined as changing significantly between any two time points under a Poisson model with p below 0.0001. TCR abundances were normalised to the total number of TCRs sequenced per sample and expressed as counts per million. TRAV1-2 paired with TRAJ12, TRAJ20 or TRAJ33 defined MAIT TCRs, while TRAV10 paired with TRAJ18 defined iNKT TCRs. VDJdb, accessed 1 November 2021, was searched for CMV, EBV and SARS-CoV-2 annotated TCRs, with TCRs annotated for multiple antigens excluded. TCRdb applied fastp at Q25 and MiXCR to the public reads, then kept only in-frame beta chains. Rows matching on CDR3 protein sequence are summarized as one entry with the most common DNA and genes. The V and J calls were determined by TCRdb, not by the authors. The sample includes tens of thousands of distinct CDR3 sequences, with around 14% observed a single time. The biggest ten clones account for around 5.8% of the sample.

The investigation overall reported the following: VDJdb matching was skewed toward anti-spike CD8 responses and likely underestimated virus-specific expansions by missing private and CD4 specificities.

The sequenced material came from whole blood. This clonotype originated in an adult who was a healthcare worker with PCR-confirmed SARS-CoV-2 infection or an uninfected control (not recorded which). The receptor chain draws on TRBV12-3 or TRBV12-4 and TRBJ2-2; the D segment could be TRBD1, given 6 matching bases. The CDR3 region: CASSSTGTGELFF. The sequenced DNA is TGTGCCAGCAGTTCCACAGGGACCGGGGAGCTGTTTTTT.